The rows below give T cell receptor beta chains drawn from one sample of a study of cytomegalovirus exposure and HLA in healthy donors. Profiled with immunoSEQ multiplex PCR; TCRdb holds only in-frame clones, not every one. The sample carries about 170,000 clones, roughly two thirds recorded once. Sequenced material: PBMCs. These receptors originate from a woman in her late teens or twenties in good health and CMV-seropositive. The CDR3 runs from the conserved cysteine through the conserved F or W. D genes are given only for firm matches. Rows may omit the clone size; those that give it use once, few, many or a size class.

D: TRBD1
J: TRBJ2-5
length: 16
V: TRBV9
size: .
DNA: TGTGCCAGCAGCGTAAGGACAGGATGGGGCGGAGAGACCCAGTACTTC
CDR3: CASSVRTGWGGETQYF

D: TRBD1
J: TRBJ1-2
length: 13
V: TRBV5-6
size: .
DNA: TGTGCCAGCAGCTCCGGGACAGGGTGTGGCTACACCTTC
CDR3: CASSSGTGCGYTF

D: TRBD1
J: TRBJ2-5
length: 16
V: TRBV5-1
size: .
DNA: TGCGCCAGCAGCTTGGTCGTCGGGACAGGGTCTAGTGTGCAGTACTTC
CDR3: CASSLVVGTGSSVQYF

D: TRBD1
J: TRBJ1-1
length: 16
V: TRBV5-1
size: few
DNA: TGCGCCAGCGGACCCGGGACAGCCCTCTTGAACACTGAAGCTTTCTTT
CDR3: CASGPGTALLNTEAFF

D: .
J: TRBJ2-7
length: 15
V: TRBV18
size: .
DNA: TGTGCCAGCTCACCTACGCCGACAGCCTCCTACGAGCAGTACTTC
CDR3: CASSPTPTASYEQYF

D: .
J: TRBJ2-4
length: 13
V: TRBV7-2
size: .
DNA: TGTGCCAGCAGCTTTATGGACAGAAACATTCAGTACTTC
CDR3: CASSFMDRNIQYF

D: .
J: TRBJ2-7
length: 13
V: TRBV18
size: .
DNA: TGTGCCAGCTCACCCGACAGGTTCTCCGAGCAGTACTTC
CDR3: CASSPDRFSEQYF

D: TRBD1
J: TRBJ2-3
length: 16
V: TRBV4-3
size: .
DNA: TGCGCCAGCAGCCAAGTTTGGACAGGGGGCACAGATACGCAGTATTTT
CDR3: CASSQVWTGGTDTQYF

D: .
J: TRBJ2-1
length: 16
V: TRBV9
size: .
DNA: TGTGCCAGCAGCACGACCGGGGGGCTCTCCTACAATGAGCAGTTCTTC
CDR3: CASSTTGGLSYNEQFF

D: .
J: TRBJ2-7
length: 14
V: TRBV19
size: once
DNA: TGTGCCAGTAGTATAACGGGGGGCGCGGACGAGCAGTACTTC
CDR3: CASSITGGADEQYF

D: .
J: TRBJ2-7
length: 13
V: TRBV6-5
size: .
DNA: TGTGCCAGCCGGCGGGACCCCGCCAACGAGCAGTACTTC
CDR3: CASRRDPANEQYF

D: .
J: TRBJ2-1
length: 13
V: TRBV4-1
size: .
DNA: TGCGCCAGCAGAACTCAGAGGGACAATGAGCAGTTCTTC
CDR3: CASRTQRDNEQFF

D: TRBD1
J: TRBJ2-7
length: 14
V: TRBV6-5
size: once
DNA: TGTGCCAGCAGTAGGATCAGGGGGTCCTACGAGCAGTACTTC
CDR3: CASSRIRGSYEQYF

D: .
J: TRBJ2-7
length: 14
V: TRBV5-8
size: .
DNA: TGTGCCAGCAGCTTGGGGGGGGTGACATACGAGCAGTACTTC
CDR3: CASSLGGVTYEQYF

D: .
J: TRBJ1-6
length: 13
V: TRBV6-5
size: .
DNA: TGTGCCAGCAGTTACTCCCTAAGTTCACCCCTCCACTTT
CDR3: CASSYSLSSPLHF

D: TRBD1
J: TRBJ1-5
length: 15
V: TRBV28
size: .
DNA: TGTGCCAGCGAACCCCCGGGACAGGGTAATCAGCCCCAGCATTTT
CDR3: CASEPPGQGNQPQHF

D: .
J: TRBJ2-7
length: 14
V: TRBV5-5
size: .
DNA: TGTGCCAGCAGTTTCCACGAGGGGGCCTACGAGCAGTACTTC
CDR3: CASSFHEGAYEQYF

D: .
J: TRBJ1-6
length: 14
V: TRBV9
size: .
DNA: TGTGCCAGCAGCGTATATGGGGCCAACTCACCCCTCCACTTT
CDR3: CASSVYGANSPLHF

D: TRBD1
J: TRBJ2-3
length: 14
V: TRBV28
size: .
DNA: TGTGCCAGCAGTTCCGGGACAGGCACAGATACGCAGTATTTT
CDR3: CASSSGTGTDTQYF

D: .
J: TRBJ1-2
length: 13
V: TRBV5-1
size: .
DNA: TGCGCCAGCAGCTACAGCCCTAACTATGGCTACACCTTC
CDR3: CASSYSPNYGYTF

D: .
J: TRBJ2-7
length: 15
V: TRBV5-1
size: .
DNA: TGCGCCAGCAGCTTGACGGCAGGCCACCAATACGAGCAGTACTTC
CDR3: CASSLTAGHQYEQYF

D: .
J: TRBJ1-6
length: 14
V: TRBV7-2
size: once
DNA: TGTGCCAGCAGCTTAAGAGGATATAATTCACCCCTCCACTTT
CDR3: CASSLRGYNSPLHF

D: .
J: TRBJ1-2
length: 14
V: TRBV4-3
size: .
DNA: TGCGCCAGCAGCCCAAGTGCAGGGGACTATGGCTACACCTTC
CDR3: CASSPSAGDYGYTF

D: .
J: TRBJ1-1
length: 13
V: TRBV10-3
size: .
DNA: TGTGCCATCATGACAGAACCTGGCACTGAAGCTTTCTTT
CDR3: CAIMTEPGTEAFF

D: TRBD1
J: TRBJ1-1
length: 15
V: TRBV2
size: .
DNA: TGTGCCAGCAGCGCCCGCAGGGGGCGAGACACTGAAGCTTTCTTT
CDR3: CASSARRGRDTEAFF

D: TRBD2
J: TRBJ2-5
length: 15
V: TRBV7-6
size: .
DNA: TGTGCCAGCAGCTTTAGCGGGGGGGCCGGAGAGACCCAGTACTTC
CDR3: CASSFSGGAGETQYF

D: .
J: TRBJ2-7
length: 14
V: TRBV7-8
size: .
DNA: TGTGCCAGCAGCTTAGTTGTAAACTCCTACGAGCAGTACTTC
CDR3: CASSLVVNSYEQYF

D: .
J: TRBJ2-3
length: 16
V: TRBV15
size: .
DNA: TGTGCCACCAGCAGAGTCTCCAGGTCCGGTCCCAATACGCAGTATTTT
CDR3: CATSRVSRSGPNTQYF

D: TRBD1
J: TRBJ2-7
length: 14
V: TRBV30
size: .
DNA: TGTGCCTGGACTTACGGACAGGGGATACACGAGCAGTACTTC
CDR3: CAWTYGQGIHEQYF

D: TRBD1
J: TRBJ1-1
length: 11
V: TRBV6-6
size: few
DNA: TGTGCCATCCGACAGGGGCCTGAAGCTTTCTTT
CDR3: CAIRQGPEAFF

D: .
J: TRBJ2-7
length: 15
V: TRBV9
size: .
DNA: TGTGCCAGCAGCGTAGACGGCCAGGTCTCCTACGAGCAGTACTTC
CDR3: CASSVDGQVSYEQYF

D: .
J: TRBJ1-2
length: 13
V: TRBV9
size: few
DNA: TGTGCCAGCGGCCAGTCGGGGGGCTATGGCTACACCTTC
CDR3: CASGQSGGYGYTF

D: TRBD1
J: TRBJ1-6
length: 16
V: TRBV30
size: .
DNA: TGTGCCTGGAGAACAGGGGGCCCCTTTAATAATTCACCCCTCCACTTT
CDR3: CAWRTGGPFNNSPLHF

D: TRBD2
J: TRBJ2-1
length: 15
V: TRBV13
size: .
DNA: TGTGCCAGCAGCCCAAACGGACTAGTCTACAATGAGCAGTTCTTC
CDR3: CASSPNGLVYNEQFF

D: .
J: TRBJ1-2
length: 15
V: TRBV5-1
size: few
DNA: TGCGCCAGCAGCTTGGGTTCAGGGTCGTACTATGGCTACACCTTC
CDR3: CASSLGSGSYYGYTF

D: TRBD1
J: TRBJ2-7
length: 16
V: TRBV4-1
size: .
DNA: TGCGCCAGCAGCCAACAAATAGGACAGGGGCCCTACGAGCAGTACTTC
CDR3: CASSQQIGQGPYEQYF